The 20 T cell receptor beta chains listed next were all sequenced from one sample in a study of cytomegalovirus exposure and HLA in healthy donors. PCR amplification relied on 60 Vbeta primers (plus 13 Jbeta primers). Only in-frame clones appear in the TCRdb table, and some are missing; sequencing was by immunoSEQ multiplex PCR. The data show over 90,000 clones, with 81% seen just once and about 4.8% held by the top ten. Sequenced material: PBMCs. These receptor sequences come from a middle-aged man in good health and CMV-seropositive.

CDR3 in amino acids: CAISDGQGAYSPLHF. DNA for the CDR3: TGTGCCATCAGTGACGGGCAGGGGGCGTATTCACCCCTCCACTTT. The chain employs TRBV10-3 and TRBJ1-6, with 8 bases lining up with TRBD1. The CDR3 is made up of 15 amino acids. Germline V gives CDR1 ENHRY, CDR2 SYGVKD. J lost 8 bases, V lost 3 bases, and 6 bases had no gene match.

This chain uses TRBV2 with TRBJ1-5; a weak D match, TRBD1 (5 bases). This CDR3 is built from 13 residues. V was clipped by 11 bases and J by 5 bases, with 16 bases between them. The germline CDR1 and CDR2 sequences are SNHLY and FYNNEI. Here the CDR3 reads CAGSETVDQPQHF. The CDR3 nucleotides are TGTGCCGGCTCTGAGACAGTTGATCAGCCCCAGCATTTT.

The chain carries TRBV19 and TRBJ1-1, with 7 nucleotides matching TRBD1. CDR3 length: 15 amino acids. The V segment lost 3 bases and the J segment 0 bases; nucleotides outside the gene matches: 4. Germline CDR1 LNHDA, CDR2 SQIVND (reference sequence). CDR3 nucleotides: TGTGCCAGTAGTATCAGGGGGATTATGAACACTGAAGCTTTCTTT. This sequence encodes CASSIRGIMNTEAFF.

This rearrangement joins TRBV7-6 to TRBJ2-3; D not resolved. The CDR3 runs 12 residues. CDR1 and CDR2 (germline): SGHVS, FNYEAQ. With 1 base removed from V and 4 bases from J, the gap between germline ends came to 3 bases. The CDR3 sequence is CASSLVSDTQYF. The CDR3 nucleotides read TGTGCCAGCAGCTTAGTATCAGATACGCAGTATTTT.

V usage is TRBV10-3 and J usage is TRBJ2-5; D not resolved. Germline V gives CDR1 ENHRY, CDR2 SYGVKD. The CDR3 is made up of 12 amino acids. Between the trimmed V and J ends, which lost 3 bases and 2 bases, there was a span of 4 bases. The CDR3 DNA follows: TGTGCCATCAGTGACCAGCAAGAGACCCAGTACTTC. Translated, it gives CAISDQQETQYF.

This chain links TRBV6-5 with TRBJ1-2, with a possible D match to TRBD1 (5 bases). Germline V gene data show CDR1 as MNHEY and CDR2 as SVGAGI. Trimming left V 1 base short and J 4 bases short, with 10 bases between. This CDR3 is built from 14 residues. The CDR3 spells CASSYLGQTYGYTF. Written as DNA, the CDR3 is TGTGCCAGCAGTTACTTGGGGCAAACCTATGGCTACACCTTC.

CDR3 sequence (DNA): TGTGCCAGCAGCCGACAGGGGGCAACACCCCTCCACTTT. Its protein is CASSRQGATPLHF. The V call is TRBV6-6, the J call TRBJ1-6; 10 bases align to TRBD1. Germline loops: CDR1 MNHNY, CDR2 SVGAGI (reference sequence). V dropped 6 bases and J dropped 11; count of bases not matched to a gene: 4. The CDR3 length is 13 residues.

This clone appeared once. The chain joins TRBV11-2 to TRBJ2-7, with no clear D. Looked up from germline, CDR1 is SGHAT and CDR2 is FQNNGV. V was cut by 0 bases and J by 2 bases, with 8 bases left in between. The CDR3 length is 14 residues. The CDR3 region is CASSLDYQAYEQYF. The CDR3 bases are TGTGCCAGCAGCTTAGATTACCAGGCCTACGAGCAGTACTTC. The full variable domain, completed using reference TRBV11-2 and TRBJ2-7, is EAGVAQSPRYKIIEKRQSVAFWCNPISGHATLYWYQQILGQGPKLLIQFQNNGVVDDSQLPKDRFSAERLKGVDSTLKIQPAKLEDSAVYLCASSLDYQAYEQYFGPGTRLTVT.

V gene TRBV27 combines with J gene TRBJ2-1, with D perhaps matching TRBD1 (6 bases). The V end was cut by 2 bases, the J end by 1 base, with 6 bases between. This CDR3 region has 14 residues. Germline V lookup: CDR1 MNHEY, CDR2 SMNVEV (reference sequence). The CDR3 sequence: CASSLQGSYNEQFF. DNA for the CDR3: TGTGCCAGCAGTTTACAGGGGTCCTACAATGAGCAGTTCTTC.

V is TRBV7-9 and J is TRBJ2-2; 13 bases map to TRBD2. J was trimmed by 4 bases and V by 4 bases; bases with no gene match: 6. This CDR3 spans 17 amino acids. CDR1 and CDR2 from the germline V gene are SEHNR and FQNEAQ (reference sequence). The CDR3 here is CASSSRTSGSVTGELFF. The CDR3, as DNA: TGTGCCAGCAGCTCCCGGACTAGCGGGAGCGTCACCGGGGAGCTGTTTTTT. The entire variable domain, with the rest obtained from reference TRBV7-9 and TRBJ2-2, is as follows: DTGVSQNPRHKITKRGQNVTFRCDPISEHNRLYWYRQTLGQGPEFLTYFQNEAQLEKSRLLSDRFSAERPKGSFSTLEIQRTEQGDSAMYLCASSSRTSGSVTGELFFGEGSRLTVL.

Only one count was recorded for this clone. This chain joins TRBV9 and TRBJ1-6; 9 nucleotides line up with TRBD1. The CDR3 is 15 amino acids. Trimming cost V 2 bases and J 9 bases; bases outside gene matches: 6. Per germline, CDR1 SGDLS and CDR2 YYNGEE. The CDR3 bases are TGTGCCAGCAGCGTTGACAGGGGGTTTGGTTCACCCCTCCACTTT. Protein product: CASSVDRGFGSPLHF.

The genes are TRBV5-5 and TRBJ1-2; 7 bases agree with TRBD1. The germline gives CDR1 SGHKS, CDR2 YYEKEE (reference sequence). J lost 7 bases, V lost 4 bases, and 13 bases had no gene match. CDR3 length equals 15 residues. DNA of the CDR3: TGTGCCAGCAGCATTGGACAGGCGGATTTTTTTGGCTACACCTTC. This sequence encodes CASSIGQADFFGYTF.

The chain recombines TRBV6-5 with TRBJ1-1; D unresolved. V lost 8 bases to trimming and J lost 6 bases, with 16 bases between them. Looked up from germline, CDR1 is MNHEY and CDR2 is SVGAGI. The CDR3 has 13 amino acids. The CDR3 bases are TGTGCCAGCTCTATTTTGGGCGCCGCTGAAGCTTTCTTT. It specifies CASSILGAAEAFF.

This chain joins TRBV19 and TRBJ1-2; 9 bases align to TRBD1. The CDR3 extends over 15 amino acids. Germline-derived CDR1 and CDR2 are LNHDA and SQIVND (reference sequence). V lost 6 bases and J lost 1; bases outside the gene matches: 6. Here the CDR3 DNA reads TGTGCCAGTAGCCTAAGGGACAGGGTTAACTATGGCTACACCTTC. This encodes CASSLRDRVNYGYTF. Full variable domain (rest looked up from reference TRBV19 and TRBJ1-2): DGGITQSPKYLFRKEGQNVTLSCEQNLNHDAMYWYRQDPGQGLRLIYYSQIVNDFQKGDIAEGYSVSREKKESFPLTVTSAQKNPTAFYLCASSLRDRVNYGYTFGSGTRLTVV.

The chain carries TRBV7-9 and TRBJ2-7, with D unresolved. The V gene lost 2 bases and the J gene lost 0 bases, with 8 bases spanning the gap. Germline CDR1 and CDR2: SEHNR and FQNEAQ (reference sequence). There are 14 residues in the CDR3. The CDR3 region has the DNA TGTGCCAGCAGCTTAATTGGCAGCTCCTACGAGCAGTACTTC. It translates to CASSLIGSSYEQYF.

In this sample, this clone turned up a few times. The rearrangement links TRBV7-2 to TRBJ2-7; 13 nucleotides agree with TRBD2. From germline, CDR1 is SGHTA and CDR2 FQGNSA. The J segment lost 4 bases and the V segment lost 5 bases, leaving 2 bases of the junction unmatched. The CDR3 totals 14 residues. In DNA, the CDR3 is TGTGCCAGCAGCCGGACTAGCGGGAGATACGAGCAGTACTTC. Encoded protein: CASSRTSGRYEQYF.

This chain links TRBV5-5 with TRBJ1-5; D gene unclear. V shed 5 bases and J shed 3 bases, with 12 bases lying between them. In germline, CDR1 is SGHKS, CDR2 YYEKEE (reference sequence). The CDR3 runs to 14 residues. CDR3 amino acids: CASSPRQDNQPQHF. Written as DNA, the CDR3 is TGTGCCAGCAGTCCCCGGCAGGACAATCAGCCCCAGCATTTT.

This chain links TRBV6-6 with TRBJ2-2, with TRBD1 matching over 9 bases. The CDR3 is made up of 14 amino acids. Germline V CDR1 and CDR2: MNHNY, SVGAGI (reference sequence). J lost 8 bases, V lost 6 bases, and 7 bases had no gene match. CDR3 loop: CASRDRDRVGELFF. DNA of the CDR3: TGTGCCAGCAGGGACCGGGACAGGGTTGGGGAGCTGTTTTTT.

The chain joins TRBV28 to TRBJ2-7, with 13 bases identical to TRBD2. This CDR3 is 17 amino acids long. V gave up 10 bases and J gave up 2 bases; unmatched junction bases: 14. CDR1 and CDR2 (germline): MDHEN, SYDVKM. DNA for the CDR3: TGTGCCACCGAACTCTTCACCGGGACTAGCGGGACCTACGAGCAGTACTTC. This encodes CATELFTGTSGTYEQYF.

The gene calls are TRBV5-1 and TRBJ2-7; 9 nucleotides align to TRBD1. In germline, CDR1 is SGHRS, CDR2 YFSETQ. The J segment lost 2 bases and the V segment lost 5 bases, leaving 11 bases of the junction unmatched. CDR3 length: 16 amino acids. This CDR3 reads CASSTPGQGLTYEQYF. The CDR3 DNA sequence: TGCGCCAGCAGTACGCCGGGACAGGGCCTCACCTACGAGCAGTACTTC.